This TCR beta chain was obtained from a study of cytomegalovirus exposure and HLA in healthy donors. Primers: 60 Vbeta forward and 13 Jbeta reverse. The assay was immunoSEQ multiplex PCR, and TCRdb's table has in-frame clones only and misses some. This sample carries some 150,000 clones, around 81% of them seen once, and the ten largest clones take roughly 3%. Note on this clone: What it binds is unknown.

Study observations and caveats: Researchers reportedly found TCR beta sequences accurately predicted most subjects' HLA-A and HLA-B alleles. Sequencing artifact likely explains a cluster of highly shared sequence variants. Most TCR sequences proved rare, with some public TCRs found in many donors.

This CDR3 is 17 amino acids long. Germline CDR1 reads SGHRS; CDR2 reads YFSETQ. Trimming shortened V by 4 bases and J by 3 bases, and 20 bases separated the two germline ends. The chain uses TRBV5-1 and TRBJ1-3; tentatively, D is TRBD1 (5 bases). Material for sequencing was PBMCs. The source is a male donor in good health and CMV-seronegative. The CDR3, as DNA: TGCGCCAGCAGCCCAAACCCGGCGGGGCAGGATGGAAACACCATATATTTT. Protein sequence: CASSPNPAGQDGNTIYF.